The clone carrying this TCR beta chain was detected once. This table comes from immunoSEQ multiplex PCR, and its TCRdb copy is limited to in-frame clones, with some not included. This sample carries a few million clones, 92% of them seen once, and the ten largest clones take 0.37%. The sample is drawn from a study of shared clonotypes between healthy human individuals. Unmatched junction bases numbered 5, after V lost 1 base and J lost 0 bases. The length of the CDR3 is 17 residues. Germline assignment: CDR1 SGHAT and CDR2 FQNNGV. The material sequenced was naive CD4+ T cells from PBMCs. Subset in this sample: CD45RA+ positively selected. The source is a man younger than 35 in good health. Some clones in this sample may be carry-over from other donors' samples. V is TRBV11-2 and J is TRBJ2-3; 9 positions match TRBD1. CDR3 sequence (DNA): TGTGCCAGCAGCTTAGTTGGCGGGACAGGGAGCACAGATACGCAGTATTTT. Residues: CASSLVGGTGSTDTQYF.